The clone carrying this TCR beta chain has ten or more counts. Its target is not known. In germline, CDR1 is LNHDA, CDR2 SQIVND (reference sequence). The CDR3 length is 15 residues. Trimming removed 2 bases at V and 2 bases at J, with 13 bases between. This specimen comes from a study of naive and memory T cell subsets. Whole-study results and caveats: Naive and memory subsets had different power law exponents for TCR abundance.

An equimolar mix of two oligonucleotides served as the beta constant-region primer for TRBC1 and TRBC2. MiXCR, run by TCRdb on the UMI-ligation and nested PCR reads, gives a single entry per CDR3 protein. The sample has 84,000 or so distinct CDR3 sequences, over 7% seen once. This receptor was taken from a human donor in good health. Sequenced material: central memory CD4+ T cells from blood. The rearrangement uses TRBV19 and TRBJ2-7; tentative D call: TRBD1 (6 bases). The CDR3 protein is CASSIKSDSPYEQYF. The DNA of the CDR3 is TGTGCCAGTAGTATAAAGTCGGACAGTCCCTACGAGCAGTACTTC.